A single TCR beta chain is shown here with its context. Its antigen is currently unknown. TCR beta libraries were prepared from cDNA with unique molecular identifiers. T cells, about 0.9 to 11 million of them, yielded some 500,000 cDNA molecules. TCRdb recomputed calls from the PCR reads with MiXCR, one row per CDR3 protein. Among 600,000 to 700,000 distinct CDR3 sequences, approximately 59% were seen once, and the ten largest hold roughly 12%. The data derive from a study of post-analysis software for immune sequencing data. Broader study findings: Compared against controls, patients with multiple sclerosis displayed significantly lower normalized Chao1 diversity. The study found TRBV5-6, TRBV5-1 and TRBV20-1 among five or six TRBV segments more frequent in patients than controls. Samples sharing a preparation batch grouped tightly together when assessed by F measure.

The CDR3 is 14 amino acids. The V and J ends lost 2 bases and 7 bases respectively, with 14 bases between them. Germline V gives CDR1 MNHEY, CDR2 SVGEGT. This receptor was identified in a girl aged 2-10 years with multiple sclerosis. The chain has TRBV6-2 or TRBV6-3 and TRBJ1-1; no reliable D call. Sample: blood. CDR3 amino acids: CASSYLGLKVEAFF. The CDR3 DNA reads as TGTGCCAGCAGTTACCTAGGGTTGAAAGTTGAAGCTTTCTTT.